This T cell receptor (beta chain) came from a study of blood T cell repertoires in COVID-19. Looking at the study overall: Sites in the United States, Italy and Spain provided acute and convalescent COVID-19 samples.

This clone appeared once. The CDR3 is 17 amino acids. Germline V CDR1 and CDR2: KGHDR, SFDVKD. The V segment lost 1 base and the J segment 4 bases; nucleotides outside the gene matches: 8. Source study methods: Amplification with reference gene primers provided the estimates of nucleated cell counts. Sequencing was performed with immunoSEQ multiplex PCR; in TCRdb, only in-frame clones are kept and a portion is missing. From that table come the V and J calls and clone size; the DNA was used to work out D and trimming. Of 200,000 to 250,000 clones listed, around 90% are singletons. The source material was peripheral blood. The clonotype originates from a man aged 55 to 70 with COVID-19, enrolled during active disease. The chain employs TRBV24-1 and TRBJ2-3; TRBD2 matches 9 bases. This CDR3 reads CATSDFLTSGRADTQYF. CDR3 nucleotide sequence: TGTGCCACCAGTGATTTTCTCACTAGCGGGCGCGCAGATACGCAGTATTTT.